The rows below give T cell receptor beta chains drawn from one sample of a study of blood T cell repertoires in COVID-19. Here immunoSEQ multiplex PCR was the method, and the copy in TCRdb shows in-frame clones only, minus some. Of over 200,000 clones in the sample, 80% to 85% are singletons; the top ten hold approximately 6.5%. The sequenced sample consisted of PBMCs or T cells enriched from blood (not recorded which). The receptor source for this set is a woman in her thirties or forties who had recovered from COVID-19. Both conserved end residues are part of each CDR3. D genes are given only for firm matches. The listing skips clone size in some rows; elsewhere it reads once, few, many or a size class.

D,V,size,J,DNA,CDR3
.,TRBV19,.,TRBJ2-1,TGTGCCAGTAGCTTTGTAGGGACTGACAATGAGCAGTTCTTC,CASSFVGTDNEQFF
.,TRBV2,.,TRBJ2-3,TGTGCCAGCATGGCAGGGCTACGCACAGATACGCAGTATTTT,CASMAGLRTDTQYF
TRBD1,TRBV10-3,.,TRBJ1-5,TGTGCCATCAGCCCGTCACAGGACAGGGGCGAGCCCCAGCATTTT,CAISPSQDRGEPQHF
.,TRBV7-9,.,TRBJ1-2,TGTGCCAGCAGCCCTAGTATGGCGAAGTCTAACTATGGCTACACCTTC,CASSPSMAKSNYGYTF
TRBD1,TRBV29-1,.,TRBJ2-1,TGCAGCGTTGAGGCCGGGACAGGGTCCATCTTC,CSVEAGTGSIF
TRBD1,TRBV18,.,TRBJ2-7,TGTGCCAGCTCTCATCCGACAGGGGGGAGAAGCTACGAGCAGTACTTC,CASSHPTGGRSYEQYF
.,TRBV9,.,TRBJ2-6,TGTGCCAGCAGCGTTATCGGGGCTGGGGCCAACGTCCTGACTTTC,CASSVIGAGANVLTF
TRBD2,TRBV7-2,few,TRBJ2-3,TGTGCCAGCAGCGCCCAAACTAGCGGGATTGGGACAGATACGCAGTATTTT,CASSAQTSGIGTDTQYF
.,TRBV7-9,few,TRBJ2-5,TGTGCCAGCAGCGGAAGGGGGCAAGAGACCCAGTACTTC,CASSGRGQETQYF
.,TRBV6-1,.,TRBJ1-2,TGTGCCAGCAGTGAAGCGGCAGGAAATTACTATGGCTACACCTTC,CASSEAAGNYYGYTF
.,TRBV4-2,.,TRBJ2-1,TGTGCCAGCAGCCTTAGCGCGAGCTCCTACAATGAGCAGTTCTTC,CASSLSASSYNEQFF
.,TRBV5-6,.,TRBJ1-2,TGTGCCAGCAGCTTCGGGCGGGGGACTGGCTACACCTTC,CASSFGRGTGYTF
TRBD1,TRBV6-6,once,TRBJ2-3,TGTGCCAGCACCTCCGACAGGGGAGATACGCAGTATTTT,CASTSDRGDTQYF
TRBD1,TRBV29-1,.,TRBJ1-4,TGCAGCGTTGGGGACAGGGGCCCTGAAAAACTGTTTTTT,CSVGDRGPEKLFF
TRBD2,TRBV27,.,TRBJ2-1,TGTGCCATCAGACGGGGGGGACAAAACTTCCTGAGCTCCTACAATGAGCAGTTCTTC,CAIRRGGQNFLSSYNEQFF
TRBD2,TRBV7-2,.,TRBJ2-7,TGTGCCAGCAGCTTAGCCTCTAGCGGGGGCACCTACGAGCAGTACTTC,CASSLASSGGTYEQYF
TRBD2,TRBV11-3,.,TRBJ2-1,TGTGCCAGCAGTTTTAGCGGGGTAGAGCAGTTCTTC,CASSFSGVEQFF
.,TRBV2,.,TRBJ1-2,TGTGCCAGCAGCGCGATGGGCAGCCCAGGGGCTGGCTACACCTTC,CASSAMGSPGAGYTF
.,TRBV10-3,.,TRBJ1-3,TGTGCCATCAGTCGACAGGACTCTGGAAACACCATATATTTT,CAISRQDSGNTIYF
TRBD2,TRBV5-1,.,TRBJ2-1,TGCGCCAGCAGCTACCGGACTAGCGGGACCCATTACAATGAGCAGTTCTTC,CASSYRTSGTHYNEQFF
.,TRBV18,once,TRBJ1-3,TGTGCCAGCTCACCCAACTCTGGAAACACCATATATTTT,CASSPNSGNTIYF
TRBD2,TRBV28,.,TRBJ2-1,TGTGCCAGCAGTTTAAGGGCGGGAGATTATAATGAGCAGTTCTTC,CASSLRAGDYNEQFF
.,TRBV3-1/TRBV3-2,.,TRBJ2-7,TGTGCCAGCAGCCAGGACCAGGGGCGCGAGCAGTACTTC,CASSQDQGREQYF
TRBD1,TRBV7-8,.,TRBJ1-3,TGTGCCAGCAGCCGGGACAGGAGCAACACCATATATTTT,CASSRDRSNTIYF
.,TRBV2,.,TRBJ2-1,TGTGCCAGCAGTGGGGACATGTCCAATGAGCAGTTCTTC,CASSGDMSNEQFF
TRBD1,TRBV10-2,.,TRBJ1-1,TGCGCCAGCAGGGGCCGGGACAGTTTTACTGAAGCTTTCTTT,CASRGRDSFTEAFF
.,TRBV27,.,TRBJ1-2,TGTGCCAGCGGTTTCGGGGGGGGTGGCTACACCTTC,CASGFGGGGYTF
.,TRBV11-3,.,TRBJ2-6,TGTGCCAGCAGCTTAGATCCTGGCCCCTCCGGGGCCAACGTCCTGACTTTC,CASSLDPGPSGANVLTF
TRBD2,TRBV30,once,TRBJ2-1,TGTGCCTGGAGGAGGAGGTTTAGCGGGAGGGGCCGCAATGAGCAGTTCTTC,CAWRRRFSGRGRNEQFF
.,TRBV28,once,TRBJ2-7,TGTGCCAGCAGGAAAACGAAGGGGCGGCTGAGCTCCTACGAGCAGTACTTC,CASRKTKGRLSSYEQYF
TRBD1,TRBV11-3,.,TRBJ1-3,TGTGCCAGCAGCTCCATCACAGGGGGGCCCCTCAGCTCTGGAAACACCATATATTTT,CASSSITGGPLSSGNTIYF
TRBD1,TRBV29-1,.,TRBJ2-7,TGCAGCGTTACAAGCGAAGGAAACAGGGGTGTTAACGAGCAGTACTTC,CSVTSEGNRGVNEQYF
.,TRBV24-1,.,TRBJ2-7,TGTGCCACCAGTGACTCAACAAGGGACTCTGACGAGCAGTACTTC,CATSDSTRDSDEQYF
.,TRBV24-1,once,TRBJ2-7,TGTGCCACCAGTGAACAGGGTAGCTACGAGCAGTACTTC,CATSEQGSYEQYF
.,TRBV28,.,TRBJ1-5,TGTGCCAGCACGTTGACAGGTGATAGCAATCAGCCCCAGCATTTT,CASTLTGDSNQPQHF
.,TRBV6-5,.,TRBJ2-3,TGTGCCAGCAGTTATAGGAGAGGGGGGGAGGATACGCAGTATTTT,CASSYRRGGEDTQYF
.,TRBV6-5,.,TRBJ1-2,TGTGCCAGCAGAGACGCCGCGGACTATGGCTACACCTTC,CASRDAADYGYTF
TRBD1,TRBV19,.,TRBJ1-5,TGTGCCAGTAGTGTACGGACAGGGAGAGGCGCCATTGGCAATCAGCCCCAGCATTTT,CASSVRTGRGAIGNQPQHF
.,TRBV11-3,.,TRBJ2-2,TGTGCCAGCAGCTGGAGCGGCATGGGGCTGTTTTTT,CASSWSGMGLFF
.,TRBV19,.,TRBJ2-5,TGTGCCAGTAGTATAAGACAGCAAGAGACCCAGTACTTC,CASSIRQQETQYF
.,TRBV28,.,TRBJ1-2,TGTGCCAGCAGGTCGGGCGGGGCGTTTGGCTACACCTTC,CASRSGGAFGYTF